The TCR beta chain described here comes from a study of shared clonotypes between healthy human individuals. About the research overall: Three plates were used per donor for CD4 naive, three for CD4 memory, two for CD8 naive and one for CD8 memory.

Terminally differentiated effector memory CD45RA+ cells were excluded by CCR7 positive selection of CD45RO-negative cells. There were only Caucasian adults among the donors, and all lived in Nashville, Tennessee. Assay used: immunoSEQ multiplex PCR; TCRdb lists only in-frame clones, some missing. The data contain around 650,000 clones, roughly 96% of them singletons. The sequencing sample was made of naive CD8+ T cells sorted from blood. This receptor was taken from a woman younger than 45 in good health.

CDR3 nucleotide sequence: TGTGCCAGCAGCGTCGGAGGGGTCGGTTCCTACGAGCAGTACTTC. This encodes CASSVGGVGSYEQYF. The chain joins TRBV9 to TRBJ2-7, with a weak D call TRBD2 (6 bases). V lost 2 bases and J lost 1, with 13 bases in between. CDR3 length equals 15 residues. Per the germline V gene, CDR1 is SGDLS and CDR2 is YYNGEE.